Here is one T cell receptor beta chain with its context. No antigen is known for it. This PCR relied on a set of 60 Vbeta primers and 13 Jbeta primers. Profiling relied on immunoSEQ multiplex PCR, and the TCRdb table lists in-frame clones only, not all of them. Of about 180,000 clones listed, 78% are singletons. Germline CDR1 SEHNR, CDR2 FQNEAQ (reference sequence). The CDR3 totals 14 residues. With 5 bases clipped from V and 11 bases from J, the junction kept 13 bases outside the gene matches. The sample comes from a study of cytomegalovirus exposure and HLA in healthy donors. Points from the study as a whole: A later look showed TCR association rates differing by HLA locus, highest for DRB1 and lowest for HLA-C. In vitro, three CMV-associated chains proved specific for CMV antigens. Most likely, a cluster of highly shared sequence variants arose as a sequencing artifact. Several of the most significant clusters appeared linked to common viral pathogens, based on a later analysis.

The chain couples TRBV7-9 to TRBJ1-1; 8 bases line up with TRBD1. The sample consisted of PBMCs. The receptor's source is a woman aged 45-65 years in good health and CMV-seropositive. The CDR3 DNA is TGTGCCAGCAGCCCGTCGACAGGGGTTTACCGGGCTTTCTTT. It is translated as CASSPSTGVYRAFF.